The clone carrying this T cell receptor (beta chain) occurred many times. CDR3 length equals 11 residues. Trimming took off 3 bases at V and 10 bases at J, with 10 bases between the two ends. Arm-PCR of CDR3 regions and iRepertoire HTBI primers were used to build TCR beta libraries. TCRdb analysed the multiplex PCR reads with MiXCR anew, one entry per CDR3 protein. The sample has about 520,000 distinct CDR3 sequences; around 12% are singletons. This entry is derived from a study of regulatory T cells in long-lasting Graves disease. Time point noted: newly diagnosed GD, antithyroid drugs for less than 3 months. Extracted PBMC RNA gave rise to the TCR library. Patients met American Thyroid Association criteria for Graves' disease. Peripheral blood, at 8 to 9 milliliters, went into EDTA tubes. These data were also reused for a study on T cells in Graves' hyperthyroidism and ophthalmopathy. That study adds: Newly diagnosed hyperthyroidism patients aged 18 to 65 years had disease lasting under 2 months.

The chain couples TRBV12-3 or TRBV12-4 to TRBJ2-7; D gene unclear. This clonotype was obtained from a woman aged 25 to 39 with Graves disease. The sequenced sample was peripheral blood mononuclear cells (PBMCs), obtained at new diagnosis, from a patient treated with antithyroid drugs. In DNA form, the CDR3 reads TGTGCCAGCAGTTTTGGGTCCGCCCAGTACTTC. It yields the protein CASSFGSAQYF.